The source of this TCR beta chain is a study of cytomegalovirus exposure and HLA in healthy donors. Looking at the study overall: In a previous analysis, around 110 million unique TCR beta sequences were found from some 200 million T cells.

It was healthy bone marrow donors who served as donors. Researchers ran the PCR with 60 Vbeta and 13 Jbeta primers. Using immunoSEQ multiplex PCR, the repertoire was profiled, and TCRdb retains in-frame clones only, with some absent. The table shows roughly 110,000 clones, with 60% to 80% occurring only once. With regard to this clone: Its antigen is unknown.

Study outcomes and limitations: Another analysis was done later, and it associated over 15,000 TCR beta sequences with HLA alleles at 0.05 false discovery rate.

The source of this sequence is a man in his forties or fifties in good health and CMV-seronegative. The sequenced material came from PBMCs.

The DNA for the CDR3 is TGCGCCAGCAGCTTGGGTCAGCAGGTCGAAAAACTGTTTTTT. This sequence encodes CASSLGQQVEKLFF. The rearrangement uses TRBV5-1 and TRBJ1-4; D uncertain. Germline V CDR1 and CDR2: SGHRS, YFSETQ. V dropped 0 bases and J dropped 8 bases, with 11 bases sitting between them. The CDR3 sequence is 14 residues long. Filled out from reference TRBV5-1 and TRBJ1-4, the complete variable domain reads KAGVTQTPRYLIKTRGQQVTLSCSPISGHRSVSWYQQTPGQGLQFLFEYFSETQRNKGNFPGRFSGRQFSNSRSEMNVSTLELGDSALYLCASSLGQQVEKLFFGSGTQLSVL.